The 19 T cell receptor beta chains listed next were all sequenced from one sample in a study of vaccination effects on CD4 cells after COVID-19. This table comes from immunoSEQ multiplex PCR, and its TCRdb copy is limited to in-frame clones, with some not included. The table lists tens of thousands of clones, roughly 75% of them singletons. These receptors' targets are unknown. The culture ran for 10 days, and then CD4+ T cells were isolated. Participants were given two doses of BNT162b2 or mRNA-1273 vaccine. The sequenced sample was CD4+ T cells from PBMCs cultured without peptide, obtained after COVID-19 vaccination. These TCRs come from a human donor who received a COVID-19 vaccine.

This clone was found once. This chain links TRBV5-5 with TRBJ1-2; D is unresolved. Trimming left V 0 bases short and J 2 bases short, with 11 bases between. The CDR3 consists of 15 residues. Germline CDR1 is SGHKS and CDR2 is YYEKEE (reference sequence). The CDR3 bases are TGTGCCAGCAGCTTGGCTCGGGCGGGGAACTATGGCTACACCTTC. Amino acid sequence: CASSLARAGNYGYTF.

The chain joins TRBV28 to TRBJ1-4; D is unclear. Germline lookup yields CDR1 MDHEN and CDR2 SYDVKM. V dropped 5 bases and J dropped 0 bases, with 10 bases sitting between them. The CDR3 is made up of 15 amino acids. CDR3 nucleotides: TGTGCCAGCAGTCCCCCGATGGCAACTAATGAAAAACTGTTTTTT. As protein: CASSPPMATNEKLFF.

The gene calls are TRBV7-3 and TRBJ1-6; 7 positions match TRBD1. V was clipped by 5 bases and J by 10 bases; unmatched bases: 8. This CDR3 spans 14 amino acids. The germline V gene encodes CDR1 SGHTA and CDR2 FQGTGA. CDR3 loop: CASSQQGPVSPLHF. In DNA, the CDR3 is TGTGCCAGCAGCCAACAGGGGCCCGTATCACCCCTCCACTTT.

This chain connects TRBV12-3 or TRBV12-4 to TRBJ1-5; D may be TRBD1 (6 bases). There are 12 residues in the CDR3. The V end lost 6 bases, the J end lost 5 bases, and 8 bases lay between the germline ends. CDR3 region: CASSNRDQPQHF. In nucleotides, the CDR3 is TGTGCCAGCAGCAACAGGGATCAGCCCCAGCATTTT.

The rearrangement uses TRBV5-5 and TRBJ2-2; no definite D call. V lost 0 bases and J 1 base, leaving 4 bases between the germline ends. Germline-derived CDR1 and CDR2 are SGHKS and YYEKEE (reference sequence). The length of the CDR3 is 14 residues. CDR3 residues: CASSLALNTGELFF. CDR3 coding DNA: TGTGCCAGCAGCTTGGCCCTGAACACCGGGGAGCTGTTTTTT.

V usage is TRBV25-1 and J usage is TRBJ2-5; D is unclear. Germline CDR1 reads MGHDK; CDR2 reads SYGVNS. The CDR3 contains 12 residues. V lost 6 bases and J 1 base, leaving 6 bases between the germline ends. The CDR3 region is CASRGFQETQYF. CDR3 in DNA: TGTGCCAGCAGGGGGTTCCAAGAGACCCAGTACTTC.

The chain uses TRBV5-1 and TRBJ2-7; 9 bases are shared with TRBD2. Germline V gene sequence: CDR1 SGHRS, CDR2 YFSETQ. This CDR3 is built from 16 residues. The V gene end was trimmed by 0 bases and the J gene end by 1 base; junction bases not matched to a gene: 5. DNA of the CDR3: TGCGCCAGCAGCTTGGGTGCTAGCGGGGAGTCCTACGAGCAGTACGTC. Its protein is CASSLGASGESYEQYV.

The V gene is TRBV7-8, the J gene TRBJ2-1; tentatively, D is TRBD2 (7 bases). The V end lost 5 bases, the J end lost 4 bases, and 15 bases lay between the germline ends. The CDR3 runs to 15 residues. CDR1 and CDR2 (germline): SGHVS, FQNEAQ. This CDR3 reads CASSGVGGGYNEQFF. The CDR3 DNA is TGTGCCAGCAGCGGCGTAGGGGGGGGGTACAATGAGCAGTTCTTC.

The chain has TRBV5-5 and TRBJ2-2, with 9 bases fitting TRBD1. The CDR3 has 17 residues. Germline V gives CDR1 SGHKS, CDR2 YYEKEE (reference sequence). V shed 6 bases, J shed 6 bases, and the junction held 15 bases outside the gene matches. The CDR3 loop reads CASTLRWDRAHSGELFF. CDR3 nucleotide sequence: TGTGCCAGCACTCTCCGGTGGGACAGGGCCCACTCCGGGGAGCTGTTTTTT.

The chain has TRBV30 and TRBJ2-3; 8 nucleotides match TRBD2. CDR1 is GTSNPN, CDR2 SVGIG, per germline (reference sequence). V dropped 7 bases and J dropped 0; count of bases not matched to a gene: 6. The CDR3 extends over 14 amino acids. CDR3 in amino acids: CAFLKRESTDTQYF. CDR3 sequence (DNA): TGTGCCTTCTTAAAGCGGGAGAGCACAGATACGCAGTATTTT.

V is TRBV10-3 and J is TRBJ1-1, with D tentatively TRBD1 (5 bases). Germline V lookup: CDR1 ENHRY, CDR2 SYGVKD. Trimming took off 6 bases at V and 1 base at J, with 9 bases between the two ends. The CDR3 has 13 amino acids. CDR3 protein: CAISGTGNTEAFF. DNA of the CDR3: TGTGCCATCAGCGGAACAGGGAACACTGAAGCTTTCTTT.

This chain uses TRBV18 with TRBJ2-7, with D possibly TRBD2 on 5 matching bases. This CDR3 comprises 13 residues. Germline CDR1 KGHSH, CDR2 LQKENI. V dropped 5 bases and J dropped 6 bases, with 14 bases sitting between them. CDR3: CASSSDGVREQYV. As DNA, the CDR3 is TGTGCCAGCTCATCCGACGGGGTGCGCGAGCAGTACGTC.

J is TRBJ2-1 and V is TRBV2; D might be TRBD1 (6 bases). Germline CDR1 and CDR2: SNHLY and FYNNEI. V lost 9 bases and J lost 0, with 12 bases in between. This CDR3 is built from 14 residues. The CDR3 region is CASSQGSSYNEQFF. As DNA, the CDR3 is TGTGCCAGTTCTCAGGGGAGCTCCTACAATGAGCAGTTCTTC.

The chain couples TRBV10-3 to TRBJ2-5; 8 bases fit TRBD2. There are 13 residues in the CDR3. CDR1 and CDR2 (germline): ENHRY, SYGVKD. V lost 5 bases to trimming and J lost 5 bases; unmatched junction nucleotides: 4. CDR3 loop: CAISYGLAETQYF. In DNA form, the CDR3 reads TGTGCCATCAGTTACGGACTAGCCGAGACCCAGTACTTC.

The gene calls are TRBV10-2 and TRBJ2-7; D uncertain. The length of the CDR3 is 13 residues. V dropped 9 bases and J dropped 1 base, with 13 bases sitting between them. Per germline, CDR1 WSHSY and CDR2 SAAADI. The CDR3 is CASRATASYEQYV. The CDR3 DNA is TGCGCCAGTCGGGCCACCGCGTCCTACGAGCAGTACGTC.

The chain has TRBV11-3 and TRBJ2-5, with 7 positions matching TRBD2. The V and J ends lost 5 bases and 3 bases, in that order; junction bases with no gene match: 15. This CDR3 has 17 amino acids. CDR1 and CDR2 (germline): SGHNT, YENEEA. The DNA for the CDR3 is TGTGCCAGCAGCCCTCGACGAGCGGGGTCCGGAGAAGAGACCCAGTACTTC. It translates to CASSPRRAGSGEETQYF.

The rearrangement joins TRBV3-1 (or the pseudogene TRBV3-2) to TRBJ1-1, with 9 positions matching TRBD1. The J segment lost 8 bases and the V segment lost 8 bases, leaving 9 bases of the junction unmatched. The CDR3 consists of 13 residues. The germline gives CDR1 LGHDT, CDR2 YNNKEL (reference sequence). CDR3 sequence: CASRLLGTGEAFF. CDR3 DNA sequence: TGTGCCAGCCGCCTACTCGGGACAGGGGAAGCTTTCTTT.

V is TRBV10-1 and J is TRBJ1-5; 7 positions agree with TRBD1. The trim removed 4 bases at V and 3 bases at J, leaving 12 bases unmatched. Germline V lookup: CDR1 WNHNN, CDR2 SYGVQD (reference sequence). This CDR3 is 17 amino acids long. The CDR3 nucleotides are TGCGCCAGCAGTGGGATTGACAGGGTGAGGTCCAATCAGCCCCAGCATTTT. This sequence encodes CASSGIDRVRSNQPQHF.

The chain uses TRBV5-4 and TRBJ2-1, with a tentative D call TRBD1 (6 bases). Germline V gene lookup returns CDR1 SGHNT and CDR2 YYREEE (reference sequence). V shed 3 bases and J shed 8 bases, with 15 bases lying between them. The CDR3 is made up of 14 amino acids. CDR3 coding DNA: TGTGCCAGCAGCTCCGCAGGGGTGATAGATGAGCAGTTCTTC. Translating gives CASSSAGVIDEQFF.